Included here is one T cell receptor (beta chain) sequence, with context. Antigen specificity is unknown. These data originate in a study of CD8+ T cells in alopecia areata. Regarding the study as a whole: In lesional scalp, particularly from alopecia totalis/universalis, clonality was higher than in normal scalp.

RNA extraction was followed by reverse transcription into cDNA, which acted as the sequencing template. Some clones are missing from TCRdb's copy, which holds only in-frame ones; the method was immunoSEQ multiplex PCR. The sample shows about 130,000 clones, roughly 61% of them seen only once. The V gene's germline CDR1 is LGHNA and CDR2 YNFKEQ. This CDR3 is built from 15 residues. With 2 bases removed from V and 3 bases from J, the gap between germline ends came to 13 bases. The starting material was CD4+ T cells sorted from blood, obtained at week 0. This receptor was taken from a human donor with alopecia areata. The chain links TRBV4-2 to TRBJ1-2; no firm D call. The CDR3 bases are TGTGCCAGCAGCCAAAGTGGGCAGGAGTACTATGGCTACACCTTC. It encodes CASSQSGQEYYGYTF.